This TCR beta chain stems from a study of identical twins. TCRdb recomputed calls from the 5' RACE reads with MiXCR, one row per CDR3 protein. Found here are 700,000 or so distinct CDR3 sequences, over 8.5% of them singletons; the top ten hold 0.98%. V was cut by 6 bases and J by 6 bases, with 21 bases left in between. The CDR3 runs 15 residues. The sample holds many counts of this clonotype. This same sample was also taken into another study, of yellow fever vaccine responses in identical twins.

The sequence was collected from a woman under 30 in good health. The genes are TRBV12-3 or TRBV12-4 and TRBJ2-7, with a possible D match to TRBD2 (5 bases). The sample was PBMCs. CDR3: CASSPPHGRESEQYF. CDR3 coding DNA: TGTGCCAGCAGCCCCCCGCATGGAAGGGAGTCCGAGCAGTACTTC.